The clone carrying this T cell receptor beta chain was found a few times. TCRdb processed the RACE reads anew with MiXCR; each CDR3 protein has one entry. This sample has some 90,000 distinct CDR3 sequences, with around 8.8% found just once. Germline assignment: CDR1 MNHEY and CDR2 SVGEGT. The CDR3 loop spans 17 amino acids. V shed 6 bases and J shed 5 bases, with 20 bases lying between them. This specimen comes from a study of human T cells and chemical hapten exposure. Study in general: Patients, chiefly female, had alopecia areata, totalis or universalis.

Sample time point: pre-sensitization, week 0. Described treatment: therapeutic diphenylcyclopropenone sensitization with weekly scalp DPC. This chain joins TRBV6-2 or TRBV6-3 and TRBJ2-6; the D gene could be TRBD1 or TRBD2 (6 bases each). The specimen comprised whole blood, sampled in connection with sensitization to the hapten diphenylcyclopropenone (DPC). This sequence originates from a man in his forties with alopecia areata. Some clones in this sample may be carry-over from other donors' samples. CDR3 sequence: CASSYGEDSPWANVLTF. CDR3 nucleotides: TGTGCCAGCAGCTACGGGGAGGACAGTCCGTGGGCCAACGTCCTGACTTTC.